The 27 T cell receptor beta chains given below trace back to one sample, sequenced in a study of cytomegalovirus exposure and HLA in healthy donors. Both 60 Vbeta primers and 13 Jbeta primers went into the PCR. Produced via immunoSEQ multiplex PCR; TCRdb's table is partial and in-frame only. The repertoire has under 300,000 clones, approximately 80% of them found once; the top ten carry less than 8.5%. Sequenced material: PBMCs. Receptors were obtained from a woman aged 55 to 70 in good health and CMV-seropositive.

V gene TRBV4-2 combines with J gene TRBJ2-5; maybe TRBD1 (6 bases). The CDR3 sequence is 13 residues long. Germline loops: CDR1 LGHNA, CDR2 YNFKEQ. Trimming removed 4 bases from V and 3 bases from J, with 9 bases in between. The CDR3 bases are TGTGCCAGCAGCCGAGGGGGAGAAGAGACCCAGTACTTC. It encodes CASSRGGEETQYF.

The chain has TRBV11-2 and TRBJ1-2; tentatively, D is TRBD1 (6 bases). The CDR3 is 13 amino acids. The ends were cut back, 4 bases at V and 4 bases at J, with 10 bases in the middle. Germline V gives CDR1 SGHAT, CDR2 FQNNGV. The CDR3 nucleotides are TGTGCCAGCAGCTCCGGGACACCCTATGGCTACACCTTC. Its protein product is CASSSGTPYGYTF.

As regards this clone: Distinct nucleotide sequences in the sample also encode this CDR3. The V call is TRBV6-1, the J call TRBJ2-7, with a possible D match to TRBD1 (6 bases). Germline V gene lookup returns CDR1 MNHNS and CDR2 SASEGT. V was pared by 8 bases and J by 2 bases, with 13 bases between. The CDR3 has 13 amino acids. CDR3 in amino acids: CASGIGTTYEQYF. CDR3 bases: TGTGCCAGCGGGATCGGGACAACCTACGAGCAGTACTTC.

The chain employs TRBV28 and TRBJ1-2; 7 positions agree with TRBD1. Germline CDR1 reads MDHEN; CDR2 reads SYDVKM. This CDR3 is built from 15 residues. Germline trimming cut 7 bases from V and 4 bases from J; bases unmatched to any gene: 12. The CDR3 bases are TGTGCCAGCACCGCATACCTGACAGGGAGCTATGGCTACACCTTC. This encodes CASTAYLTGSYGYTF.

The chain is built from TRBV5-1 and TRBJ2-1; D is possibly TRBD1 (6 bases). This CDR3 has 14 residues. The ends were cut back, 1 base at V and 3 bases at J, with 8 bases in the middle. Germline lookup yields CDR1 SGHRS and CDR2 YFSETQ. The CDR3 loop is CASSLTGNYNEQFF. CDR3 sequence (DNA): TGCGCCAGCAGCTTGACAGGGAACTACAATGAGCAGTTCTTC.

The chain is built from TRBV10-3 and TRBJ2-7, with D possibly TRBD2 on 5 matching bases. CDR3 length equals 13 residues. Between the trimmed V and J ends, which lost 8 bases and 3 bases, there was a span of 14 bases. Germline lookup yields CDR1 ENHRY and CDR2 SYGVKD. The CDR3 DNA reads TGTGCCATCGGGAGCTTCTCACTCTACGAGCAGTACTTC. This sequence encodes CAIGSFSLYEQYF.

The chain has TRBV9 and TRBJ1-1; D remains unclear. CDR1 and CDR2 from the germline V gene are SGDLS and YYNGEE. V lost 6 bases, J lost 8 bases, and 11 bases lay in between. CDR3 length: 11 amino acids. This CDR3 is CASTPRAEAFF. In DNA, the CDR3 is TGTGCCAGCACCCCGAGGGCGGAAGCTTTCTTT.

This clone has only a few counts. The rearrangement uses TRBV29-1 and TRBJ2-7, with 10 bases aligning to TRBD2. Unmatched junction bases numbered 4, after V lost 4 bases and J lost 4 bases. The CDR3 has 13 amino acids. Germline V gene lookup returns CDR1 SQVTM and CDR2 ANQGSEA. Written as DNA, the CDR3 is TGCAGCGTTGTGTTAGCGGGGGGTTACGAGCAGTACTTC. Protein sequence: CSVVLAGGYEQYF.

This chain links TRBV19 with TRBJ2-1; TRBD2 matches 10 bases. The CDR3 contains 18 residues. Per germline, CDR1 LNHDA and CDR2 SQIVND (reference sequence). The V segment lost 4 bases and the J segment 0 bases; nucleotides outside the gene matches: 9. The CDR3 here is CASSTHLAGARSYNEQFF. In DNA form, the CDR3 reads TGTGCCAGTAGTACCCACCTAGCGGGAGCCCGCTCCTACAATGAGCAGTTCTTC.

The rearrangement links TRBV5-6 to TRBJ2-2, with 7 bases fitting TRBD1. Germline-derived CDR1 and CDR2 are SGHDT and YYEEEE. J was trimmed by 3 bases and V by 0 bases; bases with no gene match: 5. The CDR3 runs 16 residues. Here the CDR3 DNA reads TGTGCCAGCAGCTTGGACAGGGGACCCGACACCGGGGAGCTGTTTTTT. The encoded protein is CASSLDRGPDTGELFF. Using reference TRBV5-6 and TRBJ2-2 for the parts outside the CDR3, the full variable domain is DAGVTQSPTHLIKTRGQQVTLRCSPKSGHDTVSWYQQALGQGPQFIFQYYEEEERQRGNFPDRFSGHQFPNYSSELNVNALLLGDSALYLCASSLDRGPDTGELFFGEGSRLTVL.

V is TRBV6-6 and J is TRBJ2-1; D perhaps matches TRBD1 (5 bases). The germline gives CDR1 MNHNY, CDR2 SVGAGI (reference sequence). This CDR3 has 14 residues. Between the trimmed V and J ends, which lost 0 bases and 7 bases, there was a span of 10 bases. The DNA for the CDR3 is TGTGCCAGCAGTTACTCAGACAGTAGGAATGAGCAGTTCTTC. The encoded protein is CASSYSDSRNEQFF.

This CDR3 reads CASSQSGAGVSYGYTF. The CDR3 DNA is TGTGCCAGCAGCCAATCTGGCGCAGGGGTTTCCTATGGCTACACCTTC. V is TRBV16 and J is TRBJ1-2; weak D call: TRBD1 (6 bases). Germline V gene sequence: CDR1 KGHSY, CDR2 FQNENV. Deletions cut 0 bases from V and 4 bases from J, with 15 bases between. The CDR3 has 16 residues.

The CDR3 here is CASSQTGIYEQYF. In nucleotides, the CDR3 is TGTGCCAGCAGTCAGACAGGGATCTACGAGCAGTACTTC. V is TRBV6-5 and J is TRBJ2-7, with 7 bases that match TRBD1. CDR3 size: 13 residues. In germline, CDR1 is MNHEY, CDR2 SVGAGI. Trimming cost V 5 bases and J 3 bases; bases outside gene matches: 4.

V usage is TRBV11-2 and J usage is TRBJ2-7; a weak D match, TRBD2 (6 bases). Between the trimmed V and J ends, which lost 5 bases and 1 base, there was a span of 15 bases. CDR3 length equals 15 residues. Germline values: CDR1 SGHAT, CDR2 FQNNGV. DNA for the CDR3: TGTGCCAGCAGCCCCCCCCGGGAGTTTTCCTACGAGCAGTACTTC. Its protein product is CASSPPREFSYEQYF.

This clone occurred a few times. The genes are TRBV6-6 and TRBJ2-7; no clear D. Per the germline V gene, CDR1 is MNHNY and CDR2 is SVGAGI (reference sequence). V was trimmed by 0 bases and J by 5 bases, leaving 8 bases between them. The CDR3 loop spans 13 amino acids. In DNA, the CDR3 is TGTGCCAGCAGTTACTCGATGGGCGACGAGCAGTACTTC. This codes for CASSYSMGDEQYF.

The chain recombines TRBV7-2 with TRBJ2-4, with D uncertain. V was clipped by 2 bases and J by 1 base, with 6 bases between them. Germline V gene sequence: CDR1 SGHTA, CDR2 FQGNSA. CDR3 length: 14 residues. CDR3 DNA: TGTGCCAGCAGCTTACATGAGGCCAAAAACATTCAGTACTTC. Amino acids: CASSLHEAKNIQYF. Supplemented by reference TRBV7-2 and TRBJ2-4, the full variable domain reads GAGVSQSPSNKVTEKGKDVELRCDPISGHTALYWYRQSLGQGLEFLIYFQGNSAPDKSGLPSDRFSAERTGGSVSTLTIQRTQQEDSAVYLCASSLHEAKNIQYFGAGTRLSVL.

V and J are TRBV25-1 and TRBJ2-1; 7 nucleotides align to TRBD2. The germline V gene encodes CDR1 MGHDK and CDR2 SYGVNS. CDR3 size: 14 residues. V was clipped by 3 bases and J by 10 bases; unmatched bases: 9. CDR3 nucleotide sequence: TGTGCCAGCAGTGAGCAGCGGGAAGGGCAAGAGCAGTTCTTC. This encodes CASSEQREGQEQFF. Complete variable domain (other parts from reference TRBV25-1 and TRBJ2-1): EADIYQTPRYLVIGTGKKITLECSQTMGHDKMYWYQQDPGMELHLIHYSYGVNSTEKGDLSSESTVSRIRTEHFPLTLESARPSHTSQYLCASSEQREGQEQFFGPGTRLTVL.

V is TRBV19 and J is TRBJ1-1, with D perhaps matching TRBD1 (6 bases). V was cut by 5 bases and J by 0 bases, with 16 bases left in between. The CDR3 spans 16 residues. Germline V CDR1 and CDR2: LNHDA, SQIVND (reference sequence). The CDR3: CASSFRQVGVNTEAFF. DNA for the CDR3: TGTGCCAGTAGTTTTCGACAGGTGGGGGTGAACACTGAAGCTTTCTTT.

With respect to this clone: Additional DNA sequences in this sample encode the identical CDR3. The chain couples TRBV29-1 to TRBJ2-5; D uncertain. V dropped 3 bases and J dropped 4 bases, with 9 bases sitting between them. Germline loops: CDR1 SQVTM, CDR2 ANQGSEA. The CDR3 consists of 12 residues. CDR3 region: CSVDSPRETQYF. For the CDR3, the DNA is TGCAGCGTTGATAGTCCGAGAGAGACCCAGTACTTC.

Only a few counts were recorded for this clone. Here the CDR3 reads CASSYTPGGGTEAFF. DNA for the CDR3: TGCGCCAGCAGCTACACACCAGGGGGTGGAACTGAAGCTTTCTTT. This chain connects TRBV5-1 to TRBJ1-1; 7 positions match TRBD1. Per germline, CDR1 SGHRS and CDR2 YFSETQ. Unmatched junction bases numbered 10, after V lost 3 bases and J lost 5 bases. The CDR3 is 15 amino acids.

The chain joins TRBV20-1 to TRBJ2-3; D remains ambiguous. The CDR3 is made up of 11 amino acids. Trimming took off 4 bases at V and 6 bases at J, with 8 bases between the two ends. Germline V gene sequence: CDR1 DFQATT, CDR2 SNEGSKA (reference sequence). CDR3 in DNA: TGCAGTGCTACCCACGGTGATACGCAGTATTTT. Amino acids: CSATHGDTQYF.

The gene calls are TRBV12-5 and TRBJ2-3, with D possibly TRBD1 on 6 matching bases. V was pared by 7 bases and J by 0 bases, with 14 bases between. The CDR3 runs to 15 residues. CDR1 and CDR2 from the germline V gene are LGHNT and FRNRAP. The CDR3 sequence is CASASNRASTDTQYF. The DNA of the CDR3 is TGTGCTAGTGCTTCTAACAGGGCTAGCACAGATACGCAGTATTTT.

This chain joins TRBV15 and TRBJ2-7, with TRBD1 identical over 10 bases. The J segment lost 3 bases and the V segment lost 1 base, leaving 3 bases of the junction unmatched. This CDR3 spans 15 amino acids. Germline CDR1 is LNHNV and CDR2 is YYDKDF (reference sequence). The CDR3 is CATSRGDRGGYEQYF. CDR3 DNA sequence: TGTGCCACCAGCAGAGGGGACAGGGGAGGCTACGAGCAGTACTTC.

The V and J genes are TRBV30 and TRBJ1-1; 8 positions match TRBD1. This CDR3 has 15 residues. V shed 2 bases, J shed 9 bases, and the junction held 14 bases outside the gene matches. CDR1 is GTSNPN, CDR2 SVGIG, per germline (reference sequence). CDR3 sequence (DNA): TGTGCCTGGAGTTCATGGGACAGGCTTACTAGCAAAGCTTTCTTT. Protein sequence: CAWSSWDRLTSKAFF.

The chain is built from TRBV12-5 and TRBJ2-1; D might be TRBD2 (5 bases). The CDR3 is made up of 15 amino acids. The germline V gene has CDR1 LGHNT and CDR2 FRNRAP. V lost 5 bases and J 1 base, leaving 12 bases between the germline ends. The CDR3 bases are TGTGCTAGTGGTAGGAGCGGTTATTCCTACAATGAGCAGTTCTTC. Translated, it gives CASGRSGYSYNEQFF.

V gene TRBV28 combines with J gene TRBJ1-2; D not resolved. The V end lost 5 bases, the J end lost 4 bases, and 17 bases lay between the germline ends. The germline gives CDR1 MDHEN, CDR2 SYDVKM. The CDR3 runs to 15 residues. This CDR3 reads CASSAPTNEGYGYTF. The CDR3 DNA reads TGTGCCAGCAGTGCTCCAACCAACGAGGGCTATGGCTACACCTTC.

This clone was seen only a few times. This chain links TRBV7-6 with TRBJ2-1, with D perhaps matching TRBD1 (6 bases). V lost 4 bases and J lost 4, with 11 bases in between. The germline V gene has CDR1 SGHVS and CDR2 FNYEAQ. The CDR3 consists of 14 residues. The CDR3 nucleotides read TGTGCCAGCAGCTACTTAGGGGGATACAATGAGCAGTTCTTC. It specifies CASSYLGGYNEQFF.